This T cell receptor (beta chain) comes out of a study of blood T cell repertoires in COVID-19. Germline V lookup: CDR1 KGHSH, CDR2 LQKENI. The CDR3 is made up of 15 amino acids. V lost 2 bases, J lost 5 bases, and 12 bases lay in between. How the authors handled the data: It was from reference gene primer amplification that nucleated cell counts were estimated. Clones were read by immunoSEQ multiplex PCR, and TCRdb kept only the in-frame ones, dropping some. Clone size and the V and J calls come from that table; the DNA yielded D and trimming. Of roughly 53,000 clones in the sample, around 83% are singletons; the top ten hold less than 5.5%.

This sequence joins TRBV18 and TRBJ2-2, with D perhaps matching TRBD2 (5 bases). The sequenced material came from peripheral blood. This TCR derives from a man between 40 and 49 years old with active COVID-19. CDR3: CASSPTTRVTGELFF. Written as DNA, the CDR3 is TGTGCCAGCTCACCAACCACTAGAGTAACCGGGGAGCTGTTTTTT.